One sample yielded the 11 T cell receptor beta chains listed below, sequenced in a study of blood T cell repertoires in COVID-19. Data came from immunoSEQ multiplex PCR; TCRdb stores just in-frame clones and leaves some out. The table includes under 300,000 clones, about 89% detected once. What was sequenced was peripheral blood. These receptors originate from a man aged 45 to 65 with acute or convalescent COVID-19.

The V gene is TRBV27, the J gene TRBJ2-7; unclear D gene. Germline V lookup: CDR1 MNHEY, CDR2 SMNVEV (reference sequence). V lost 3 bases to trimming and J lost 2 bases, with 8 bases between them. The CDR3 runs 13 residues. The CDR3 spells CASSLKRAYEQYF. CDR3 nucleotide sequence: TGTGCCAGCAGTTTGAAACGCGCCTACGAGCAGTACTTC.

The chain recombines TRBV2 with TRBJ1-4; D is possibly TRBD1 (5 bases). The CDR3 contains 16 residues. The V gene lost 6 bases and the J gene lost 8 bases, with 22 bases spanning the gap. Looked up from germline, CDR1 is SNHLY and CDR2 is FYNNEI. The CDR3 region is CASRGNAGGISEKLFF. In nucleotides, the CDR3 is TGTGCCAGCAGGGGAAATGCGGGGGGGATCAGCGAAAAACTGTTTTTT.

This chain uses TRBV11-2 with TRBJ2-7; 8 bases map to TRBD2. The trim removed 0 bases at V and 1 base at J, leaving 2 bases unmatched. Germline CDR1 and CDR2: SGHAT and FQNNGV. This CDR3 spans 15 amino acids. The CDR3 spells CASSLDSGISYEQYF. DNA for the CDR3: TGTGCCAGCAGCTTAGATAGCGGGATTTCCTACGAGCAGTACTTC.

The J gene is TRBJ2-2, the V gene TRBV5-1; TRBD1 matches at 8 bases. CDR1 and CDR2 from the germline V gene are SGHRS and YFSETQ. V lost 2 bases and J lost 0; bases outside the gene matches: 3. This CDR3 region has 16 residues. The CDR3 region is CASSLGQGPNTGELFF. CDR3 DNA sequence: TGCGCCAGCAGCTTAGGACAGGGACCGAACACCGGGGAGCTGTTTTTT.

The sample holds one count of this clone. The chain has TRBV4-2 and TRBJ2-1; D is perhaps TRBD1 (5 bases). Germline V gene data show CDR1 as LGHNA and CDR2 as YNFKEQ. The CDR3 is 17 amino acids. Trimming removed 0 bases from V and 4 bases from J, with 16 bases in between. The DNA for the CDR3 is TGTGCCAGCAGCCAAGACCAACACCAGGGCTTGTACAATGAGCAGTTCTTC. Its protein is CASSQDQHQGLYNEQFF.

This sequence joins TRBV7-8 and TRBJ2-5; no reliable D call. The CDR3 has 16 amino acids. V shed 4 bases and J shed 1 base, with 16 bases lying between them. Germline values: CDR1 SGHVS, CDR2 FQNEAQ. For the CDR3, the DNA is TGTGCCAGCAGCTCATCCCAGTCTTCCTTCCAAGAGACCCAGTACTTC. Its protein is CASSSSQSSFQETQYF.

The genes are TRBV18 and TRBJ1-1; 8 bases are shared with TRBD1. This CDR3 has 16 amino acids. Losses at the gene ends were 4 bases for V and 2 bases for J; bases not matched to a gene: 9. The germline V gene encodes CDR1 KGHSH and CDR2 LQKENI. In DNA form, the CDR3 reads TGTGCCAGCTCACGTTATGGGGACAGGTTTAACACTGAAGCTTTCTTT. Translated, it gives CASSRYGDRFNTEAFF.

The V and J genes are TRBV2 and TRBJ1-5; TRBD1 is a possible D gene (6 bases). Germline V gene lookup returns CDR1 SNHLY and CDR2 FYNNEI. The germline V and J ends were trimmed by 6 bases and 6 bases, with 15 bases remaining between them. The CDR3 sequence is 14 residues long. The CDR3 DNA reads TGTGCCAGCAGACCCACAGGGTCGGGTCAGCCCCAGCATTTT. Protein product: CASRPTGSGQPQHF.

The genes are TRBV5-1 and TRBJ2-5, with a possible D match to TRBD1 (5 bases). The V gene lost 4 bases and the J gene lost 4 bases, with 8 bases spanning the gap. The CDR3 runs to 12 residues. CDR1 is SGHRS, CDR2 YFSETQ, per germline. This CDR3 is CASSDQGETQYF. The CDR3 bases are TGCGCCAGCAGCGACCAGGGAGAGACCCAGTACTTC.

The table lists this clone with a count of one. This chain uses TRBV15 with TRBJ2-1, with a tentative D call TRBD1 (5 bases). This CDR3 spans 13 amino acids. Germline V gene sequence: CDR1 LNHNV, CDR2 YYDKDF (reference sequence). V was clipped by 1 base and J by 8 bases, with 9 bases between them. The CDR3 DNA reads as TGTGCCACCAGCAGAGCACCACAGGATGAGCAGTTCTTC. Protein sequence: CATSRAPQDEQFF.

V usage is TRBV9 and J usage is TRBJ2-5, with D perhaps matching TRBD1 (6 bases). V lost 3 bases and J 9 bases, leaving 15 bases between the germline ends. Germline V gene data show CDR1 as SGDLS and CDR2 as YYNGEE. The CDR3 runs 13 residues. CDR3 protein: CASSAYDRRAQYF. CDR3 nucleotide sequence: TGTGCCAGCAGCGCCTACGACAGGCGGGCCCAGTACTTC.